The 26 T cell receptor beta chains in this list originate from one sample, sequenced in a study of T cells expressing NK-cell markers. One entry per CDR3 protein, without DNA, is what TCRdb gives after re-calling the 5' RACE reads. The listing contains about 380,000 distinct CDR3 sequences. Sequenced input: blood T cells: a sorted CD56 or NKG2C T cell subset, CD4+ or CD8+ T cells, or bulk PBMC T cells (not recorded which). These receptors were collected from a man aged 18-69 years in good health.

This sequence joins TRBV7-2 and TRBJ1-6. The CDR3 loop spans 14 amino acids. The germline V gene has CDR1 SGHTA and CDR2 FQGNSA. The CDR3 spells CASSFRTIQEPLHF.

This rearrangement joins TRBV20-1 to TRBJ2-7; absent DNA, TCRdb's TRBD1 call cannot be checked. The CDR3 runs 15 residues. Per germline, CDR1 DFQATT and CDR2 SNEGSKA (reference sequence). The CDR3 sequence: CSASARRGYSYEQYF.

This chain uses TRBV20-1 with TRBJ2-7. CDR3 length equals 16 residues. Germline V gene lookup returns CDR1 DFQATT and CDR2 SNEGSKA (reference sequence). The chain's CDR3 is CSARGLDGYSSYEQYF.

This chain joins TRBV13 and TRBJ2-3; the D gene TCRdb calls, TRBD1, cannot be checked with no DNA. The CDR3 contains 13 residues. The germline gives CDR1 PRHDT, CDR2 FYEKMQ (reference sequence). CDR3 in amino acids: CASRRRGTDTQYF.

V and J are TRBV6-1 and TRBJ2-4; no DNA is available, so the TRBD1 call from TCRdb remains unchecked. This CDR3 has 14 amino acids. Germline V CDR1 and CDR2: MNHNS, SASEGT. Here the CDR3 reads CASTDRGLGNIQYF.

J is TRBJ2-7 and V is TRBV25-1; with no DNA, the TCRdb D assignment of TRBD2 cannot be verified. Per germline, CDR1 MGHDK and CDR2 SYGVNS. The CDR3 has 15 residues. The CDR3 sequence is CASNARPSGSYEQYF.

The chain employs TRBV6-1 and TRBJ2-2; TCRdb lists TRBD1, though no DNA is available to test this call. The CDR3 length is 15 residues. Germline V gives CDR1 MNHNS, CDR2 SASEGT. The CDR3 loop is CASSEQGAWTGELFF.

The chain employs TRBV5-1 and TRBJ1-6. This CDR3 has 13 amino acids. Germline-derived CDR1 and CDR2 are SGHRS and YFSETQ. CDR3 in amino acids: CASSLELDSPLHF. Combining the CDR3 with reference TRBV5-1 and TRBJ1-6 gives the whole variable domain KAGVTQTPRYLIKTRGQQVTLSCSPISGHRSVSWYQQTPGQGLQFLFEYFSETQRNKGNFPGRFSGRQFSNSRSEMNVSTLELGDSALYLCASSLELDSPLHFGNGTRLTVT.

The chain uses TRBV6-1 and TRBJ2-1; the TCRdb call, TRBD1, lacks DNA for checking. Per the germline V gene, CDR1 is MNHNS and CDR2 is SASEGT. The CDR3 totals 17 residues. The CDR3 sequence is CASSTPGAGYSYNEQFF.

The chain combines TRBV5-1 with TRBJ1-1. Germline V gene lookup returns CDR1 SGHRS and CDR2 YFSETQ. The CDR3 has 14 residues. The CDR3 reads CASSLAVGSTVAFF.

The V gene is TRBV20-1, the J gene TRBJ1-5; TCRdb's assignment of TRBD1 cannot be checked, as there is no DNA. CDR3 length: 17 amino acids. The germline CDR1 and CDR2 sequences are DFQATT and SNEGSKA (reference sequence). The CDR3 is CSARGSTGKEGDQPQHF.

The chain uses TRBV6-1 and TRBJ2-7; TCRdb selects TRBD1, and the lack of DNA leaves this call unchecked. This CDR3 has 15 residues. In germline, CDR1 is MNHNS, CDR2 SASEGT. The CDR3: CASRPGTTYSYEQYF.

The rearrangement joins TRBV7-9 to TRBJ2-5; the TCRdb call, TRBD1, lacks DNA for checking. The CDR3 extends over 13 amino acids. Germline CDR1 is SEHNR and CDR2 is FQNEAQ (reference sequence). CDR3 sequence: CASSFGTPSEGYF.

J is TRBJ2-7 and V is TRBV12-3 or TRBV12-4; the TCRdb call, TRBD2, lacks DNA for checking. This CDR3 is built from 15 residues. The CDR3 here is CASSLGRGGTYEQYF.

This chain links TRBV7-8 with TRBJ2-1; TCRdb returns TRBD2, unconfirmable since there is no DNA. Looked up from germline, CDR1 is SGHVS and CDR2 is FQNEAQ. This CDR3 is 20 amino acids long. The CDR3 here is CASSARVGRPGRSSYNEQFF.

The chain employs TRBV12-5 and TRBJ1-6; TCRdb picks TRBD1, but there is no DNA to check that call. The germline CDR1 and CDR2 sequences are LGHNT and FRNRAP. This CDR3 has 15 residues. The CDR3 sequence: CASALGSSYNSPLHF.

The gene calls are TRBV5-1 and TRBJ2-2; TCRdb's D call of TRBD1 is untestable without DNA. This CDR3 is 16 amino acids long. Germline CDR1 is SGHRS and CDR2 is YFSETQ. The CDR3 loop is CASSLARGRLSGELFF.

This chain connects TRBV5-1 to TRBJ2-7; lacking DNA, the TRBD1 call made by TCRdb goes unchecked. Germline V gene data show CDR1 as SGHRS and CDR2 as YFSETQ. The CDR3 spans 14 residues. CDR3 sequence reads: CASSFRGGEFEQYF.

This chain links TRBV20-1 with TRBJ1-3. Looked up from germline, CDR1 is DFQATT and CDR2 is SNEGSKA (reference sequence). CDR3 size: 14 residues. The chain's CDR3 is CSASLGSSGNTIYF.

The chain carries TRBV20-1 and TRBJ2-7; TCRdb selects TRBD1, and the lack of DNA leaves this call unchecked. Per germline, CDR1 DFQATT and CDR2 SNEGSKA (reference sequence). CDR3 length: 12 amino acids. This CDR3 is CSAARVFSEQYF.

The chain carries TRBV6-1 and TRBJ2-7; as DNA is missing, the TRBD2 call by TCRdb cannot be tested. Germline lookup yields CDR1 MNHNS and CDR2 SASEGT. The CDR3 is made up of 15 amino acids. CDR3 amino acids: CASRSGGNGWNEQYF.

This sequence joins TRBV20-1 and TRBJ2-5; as DNA is missing, the TRBD2 call by TCRdb cannot be tested. CDR1 and CDR2 (germline): DFQATT, SNEGSKA (reference sequence). This CDR3 has 13 residues. The CDR3 sequence: CSARRGTRETQYF.

This chain joins TRBV20-1 and TRBJ2-1; the TRBD2 assignment by TCRdb is unverifiable without DNA. This CDR3 is 16 amino acids long. In germline, CDR1 is DFQATT, CDR2 SNEGSKA (reference sequence). The CDR3 region is CSARDQTSGGLDEQFF.

The chain carries TRBV7-6 and TRBJ2-2. The CDR3 totals 17 residues. CDR1 is SGHVS and CDR2 is FNYEAQ in the germline V gene. The CDR3 region is CASSLGWRFANTGELFF.

The rearrangement joins TRBV23-1 to TRBJ2-5; TCRdb's D call, TRBD2, is unchecked because there is no DNA. TRBV23-1 is filed as an ORF, its function uncertain. The CDR3 covers 20 residues. CDR3 protein: CASSGRTSVVTKAGQETQYF.

The chain employs TRBV20-1 and TRBJ2-7; the D call of TRBD2 rests on TCRdb alone, since no DNA is present to check it. The germline V gene encodes CDR1 DFQATT and CDR2 SNEGSKA (reference sequence). The CDR3 runs to 14 residues. The chain's CDR3 is CSAARPGGRDEQYF.